The T cell receptor (beta chain) described here comes from a study of blood T cell repertoires in COVID-19. Study as a whole: Sample material is recorded as cDNA or gDNA derived from T cells, B-cell-depleted T cells, or PBMCs.

Original handling: Nucleated cell counts were estimated from reference gene primer amplification. Profiled with immunoSEQ multiplex PCR; TCRdb holds only in-frame clones, not every one. V and J calls and clone size come straight from that table; D and trimming were deduced from the DNA. The sample contains 150,000 to 200,000 clones, 80% of which appear only once. The length of the CDR3 is 15 residues. The ends lost 8 bases at V and 5 bases at J; junction bases unmatched: 13. Germline CDR1 and CDR2: MNHEY and SVGAGI. V usage is TRBV6-5 and J usage is TRBJ2-5, with 8 bases aligning to TRBD1. Material for sequencing was PBMCs or T cells enriched from blood (not recorded which). This TCR derives from a woman aged 60-75 years who had recovered from COVID-19. CDR3 coding DNA: TGTGCCAGCCACAGAACAGGGGGATTAGGGGAGACCCAGTACTTC. Amino acids: CASHRTGGLGETQYF.